This TCR beta chain was sequenced during a study of response to subunit inactivated influenza vaccine. This clonotype was seen a handful of times. In TCRdb, the RT-PCR reads were re-called with MiXCR into one record per CDR3 protein. The sample lists some 200,000 distinct CDR3 sequences, approximately 12% occurring once. This sample was also put to use in a study of T cells expressing NK-cell markers. As that study records: Template switching by 5'RACE with UMIs generated the TCR beta cDNA. The dominant NKG2C+ clonotypes represented about 1.0-7.0% of CD8+ T cells in five to seven donors. Researchers report these clonotypes also headed the CD3+CD56-NKG2C+ fraction in several donors.

Source: CD8+ T cells sorted from PBMCs, taken less than 13 days after vaccination. The TCR sequence derives from a man aged 50-60 years who received an inactivated influenza vaccine.

CDR3 amino acids: CSVAADNEQFF. The DNA for the CDR3 is TGCAGCGTTGCGGCGGACAATGAGCAGTTCTTC. The chain employs TRBV29-1 and TRBJ2-1; no clear D gene. Trimming removed 4 bases from V and 5 bases from J, with 6 bases in between. Looked up from germline, CDR1 is SQVTM and CDR2 is ANQGSEA. The CDR3 consists of 11 residues.